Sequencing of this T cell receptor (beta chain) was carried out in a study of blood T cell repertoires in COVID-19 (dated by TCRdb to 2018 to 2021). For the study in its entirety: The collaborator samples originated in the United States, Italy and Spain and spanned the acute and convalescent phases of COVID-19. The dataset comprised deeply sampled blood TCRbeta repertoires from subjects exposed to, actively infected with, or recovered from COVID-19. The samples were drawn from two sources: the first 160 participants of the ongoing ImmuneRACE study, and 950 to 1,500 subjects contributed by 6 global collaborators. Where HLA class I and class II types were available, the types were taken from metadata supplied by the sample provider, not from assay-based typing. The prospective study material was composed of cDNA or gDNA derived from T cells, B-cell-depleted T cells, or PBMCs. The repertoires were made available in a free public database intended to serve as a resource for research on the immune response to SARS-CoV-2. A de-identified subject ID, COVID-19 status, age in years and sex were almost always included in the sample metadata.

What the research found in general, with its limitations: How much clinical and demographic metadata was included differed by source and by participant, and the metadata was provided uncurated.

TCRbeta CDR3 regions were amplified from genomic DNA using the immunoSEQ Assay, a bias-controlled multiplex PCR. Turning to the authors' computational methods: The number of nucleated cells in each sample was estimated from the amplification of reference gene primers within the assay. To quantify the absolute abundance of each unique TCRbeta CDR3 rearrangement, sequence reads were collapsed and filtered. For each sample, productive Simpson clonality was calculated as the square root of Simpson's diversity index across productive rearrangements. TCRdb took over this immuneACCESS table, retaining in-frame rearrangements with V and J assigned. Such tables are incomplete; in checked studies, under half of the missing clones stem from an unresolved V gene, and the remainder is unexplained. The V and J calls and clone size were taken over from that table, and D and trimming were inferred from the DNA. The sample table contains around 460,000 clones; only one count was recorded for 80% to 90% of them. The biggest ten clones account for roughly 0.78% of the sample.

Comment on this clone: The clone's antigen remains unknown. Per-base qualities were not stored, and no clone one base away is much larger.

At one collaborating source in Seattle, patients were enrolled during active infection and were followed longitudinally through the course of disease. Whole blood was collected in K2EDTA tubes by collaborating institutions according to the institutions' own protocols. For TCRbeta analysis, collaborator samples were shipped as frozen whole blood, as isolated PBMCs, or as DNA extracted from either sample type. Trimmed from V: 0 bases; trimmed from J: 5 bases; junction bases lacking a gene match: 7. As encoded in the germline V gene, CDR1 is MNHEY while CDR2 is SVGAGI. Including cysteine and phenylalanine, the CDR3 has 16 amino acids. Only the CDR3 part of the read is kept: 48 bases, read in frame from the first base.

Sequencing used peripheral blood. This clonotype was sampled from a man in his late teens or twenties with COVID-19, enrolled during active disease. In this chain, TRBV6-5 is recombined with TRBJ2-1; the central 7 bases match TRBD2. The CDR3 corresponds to CASSYSKLAANNEQFF. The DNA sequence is TGTGCCAGCAGTTACTCGAAGCTAGCGGCCAACAATGAGCAGTTCTTC.